The rows below give T cell receptor beta chains drawn from one sample of a study of T cell repertoires in cytomegalovirus infection. MiXCR, run by TCRdb on the reads, gives a single entry per CDR3 protein. The table lists some 97,000 distinct CDR3 sequences, more than 20% of them singletons. The sample consisted of CD8+ T cells from PBMCs. The receptors were gathered from a human donor in good health (CMV status not recorded). Some clones in this sample may be carry-over from other donors' samples. Each CDR3 is given with its conserved first and last residue.

V	J	CDR3
TRBV7-9	TRBJ1-5	CASSLDSIQNSNQPQHF
TRBV6-2/TRBV6-3	TRBJ2-1	CASSYPRGLTENEQFF
TRBV7-9	TRBJ2-3	CASSPGQTTSTDTQYF
TRBV7-9	TRBJ2-5	CASTPSAPYQETQYF
TRBV28	TRBJ1-6	CASSPRQGKNSPLHF
TRBV11-2	TRBJ1-2	CASSDRGGTEDYGYTF
TRBV6-6	TRBJ2-5	CASLLVDIWGRETQYF
TRBV7-8	TRBJ1-1	CASSLARVGNTEAFF
TRBV10-2	TRBJ2-7	CASSEYGLGYEQYF
TRBV11-2	TRBJ2-7	CASSLDGLAGGTYEQYF
TRBV6-2/TRBV6-3	TRBJ2-7	CASREGRNGAYEQYF
TRBV4-3	TRBJ2-1	CASSQVGSGAGDEQFF
TRBV7-8	TRBJ1-6	CASSSGTGSSPLHF
TRBV19	TRBJ2-3	CASSMGSGYQDTQYF
TRBV11-2	TRBJ2-7	CASSLTSGRPTYEQYF
TRBV12-3/TRBV12-4	TRBJ1-3	CALGSGKTIYF
TRBV28	TRBJ2-1	CASSRPSRGVNEQFF
TRBV9	TRBJ2-3	CASSDPSGMGGDTQYF
TRBV6-2/TRBV6-3	TRBJ1-1	CASSTSGGLTEAFF
TRBV15	TRBJ2-5	CATSRGLAGGETQYF
TRBV7-2	TRBJ2-5	CASSLRAGGLKETQYF
TRBV7-3	TRBJ1-2	CASSFGGQVGNYGYTF